Listed below are T cell receptor beta chains from one sample, sequenced in a study of shared clonotypes between healthy human individuals. Clones were sequenced by immunoSEQ multiplex PCR, and TCRdb holds only the in-frame ones, with some missing. The sample consists of about 680,000 clones, about 78% of them appearing once. Sequenced input: memory CD4+ T cells sorted from blood. Receptors were obtained from a woman aged 25 to 45 in good health. CDR3s include the opening cysteine and the closing phenylalanine or tryptophan. The D gene is left open where the match is weak. Some rows have no size entry. The others give once, few or many, or a class for an expanded clone.

V: TRBV6-4; D: NA; J: TRBJ2-7; length: 15; size: NA; CDR3: CASSQEGASSYEQYF; DNA: TGTGCCAGCAGCCAAGAGGGCGCTAGCTCCTACGAGCAGTACTTC
V: TRBV28; D: TRBD1; J: TRBJ2-7; length: 14; size: NA; CDR3: CASSLMTGGFEQYF; DNA: TGTGCCAGCAGTTTGATGACAGGGGGATTTGAGCAGTACTTC
V: TRBV19; D: NA; J: TRBJ2-3; length: 17; size: NA; CDR3: CASSVRTGTRGTDTQYF; DNA: TGTGCCAGTAGTGTCCGGACCGGTACTCGGGGCACAGATACGCAGTATTTT
V: TRBV18; D: TRBD2; J: TRBJ2-1; length: 15; size: NA; CDR3: CASSPRTSGYNEQFF; DNA: TGTGCCAGCTCACCACGCACTAGCGGCTACAATGAGCAGTTCTTC
V: TRBV28; D: TRBD1; J: TRBJ1-4; length: 17; size: NA; CDR3: CASSQPGQTKTNEKLFF; DNA: TGTGCCAGCAGTCAACCGGGACAGACGAAGACTAATGAAAAACTGTTTTTT
V: TRBV10-3; D: NA; J: TRBJ1-2; length: 12; size: NA; CDR3: CAIRRGGYGYTF; DNA: TGTGCCATCCGGCGGGGGGGCTATGGCTACACCTTC
V: TRBV18; D: NA; J: TRBJ2-7; length: 15; size: NA; CDR3: CASSPNGGIGYEQYF; DNA: TGTGCCAGCTCACCAAATGGGGGAATCGGCTACGAGCAGTACTTC
V: TRBV18; D: NA; J: TRBJ1-5; length: 13; size: NA; CDR3: CASSQNSNQPQHF; DNA: TGTGCCAGCTCCCAAAATAGCAATCAGCCCCAGCATTTT
V: TRBV19; D: NA; J: TRBJ2-1; length: 14; size: NA; CDR3: CASRIGPEGDEQFF; DNA: TGTGCCAGTAGGATTGGTCCTGAAGGCGATGAGCAGTTCTTC
V: TRBV7-2; D: TRBD1; J: TRBJ2-5; length: 14; size: NA; CDR3: CASSGQGNRETQYF; DNA: TGTGCCAGCAGCGGACAGGGTAACAGGGAGACCCAGTACTTC
V: TRBV6-5; D: NA; J: TRBJ2-1; length: 14; size: NA; CDR3: CASSRGSGYNEQFF; DNA: TGTGCCAGCAGTAGGGGGTCGGGCTACAATGAGCAGTTCTTC
V: TRBV6-1; D: NA; J: TRBJ2-1; length: 12; size: NA; CDR3: CASSEAPAEQFF; DNA: TGTGCCAGCAGTGAAGCCCCGGCGGAGCAGTTCTTC
V: TRBV10-3; D: TRBD1; J: TRBJ2-5; length: 15; size: NA; CDR3: CAISALPPGGETQYF; DNA: TGTGCCATCAGTGCCCTTCCCCCAGGGGGTGAGACCCAGTACTTC
V: TRBV28; D: TRBD1; J: TRBJ2-5; length: 15; size: NA; CDR3: CASSSTTGGFETQYF; DNA: TGTGCCAGCAGTTCCACGACAGGGGGCTTTGAGACCCAGTACTTC
V: TRBV28; D: TRBD1; J: TRBJ1-5; length: 15; size: few; CDR3: CASSLYDRGYQPQHF; DNA: TGTGCCAGCAGTTTATACGACAGGGGTTATCAGCCCCAGCATTTT
V: TRBV5-1; D: NA; J: TRBJ1-2; length: 12; size: NA; CDR3: CASGVDGHRYTF; DNA: TGCGCCAGCGGGGTGGACGGCCATAGGTACACCTTC
V: TRBV5-4; D: NA; J: TRBJ2-3; length: 14; size: NA; CDR3: CASSLAAPTDTQYF; DNA: TGTGCCAGCAGCTTGGCGGCCCCCACAGATACGCAGTATTTT
V: TRBV27; D: NA; J: TRBJ1-5; length: 14; size: NA; CDR3: CASSGGIRNQPQHF; DNA: TGTGCCAGCAGTGGCGGGATCCGCAATCAGCCCCAGCATTTT
V: TRBV5-1; D: TRBD1; J: TRBJ1-4; length: 14; size: NA; CDR3: CASSSTGGFEKLFF; DNA: TGCGCCAGCAGCTCGACAGGGGGCTTCGAAAAACTGTTTTTT
V: TRBV4-1; D: NA; J: TRBJ1-2; length: 14; size: once; CDR3: CASSRAQGGDGYTF; DNA: TGCGCCAGCAGCCGAGCACAGGGTGGTGATGGCTACACCTTC
V: TRBV18; D: TRBD1; J: TRBJ1-5; length: 14; size: few; CDR3: CASSLTGRDQPQHF; DNA: TGTGCCAGCTCACTGACAGGGCGCGATCAGCCCCAGCATTTT
V: TRBV9; D: NA; J: TRBJ1-2; length: 12; size: NA; CDR3: CASSRETWSYTF; DNA: TGTGCCAGCAGCCGGGAGACATGGAGCTACACCTTC
V: TRBV5-1; D: NA; J: TRBJ1-4; length: 12; size: NA; CDR3: CASKGGEEKLFF; DNA: TGCGCCAGCAAAGGCGGAGAAGAAAAACTGTTTTTT
V: TRBV7-2; D: TRBD2; J: TRBJ2-2; length: 19; size: many; CDR3: CASSLVPFSGSRSYGELFF; DNA: TGTGCCAGCAGCTTAGTTCCCTTTAGCGGGAGTCGTTCCTACGGGGAGCTGTTTTTT
V: TRBV10-3; D: TRBD2; J: TRBJ2-1; length: 14; size: NA; CDR3: CAAASGTNPNEQFF; DNA: TGTGCCGCCGCTAGCGGGACCAACCCCAATGAGCAGTTCTTC
V: TRBV5-6; D: NA; J: TRBJ2-7; length: 14; size: NA; CDR3: CASSLGSGVYEQYF; DNA: TGTGCCAGCAGCTTGGGATCAGGAGTATACGAGCAGTACTTC
V: TRBV28; D: TRBD2; J: TRBJ2-7; length: 17; size: once; CDR3: CASSPRGASGRGYEQYF; DNA: TGTGCCAGCAGTCCCCGAGGGGCTAGCGGGAGGGGCTACGAGCAGTACTTC
V: TRBV5-1; D: NA; J: TRBJ2-5; length: 14; size: NA; CDR3: CASSLVVGQETQYF; DNA: TGCGCCAGCAGCTTGGTGGTAGGCCAAGAGACCCAGTACTTC
V: TRBV28; D: TRBD1; J: TRBJ1-1; length: 15; size: NA; CDR3: CASTIPEGQGLRAFF; DNA: TGTGCCAGCACCATCCCCGAGGGACAGGGGCTCCGCGCTTTCTTT
V: TRBV4-2; D: NA; J: TRBJ1-5; length: 20; size: NA; CDR3: CASSQATGSERGYSNQPQHF; DNA: TGTGCCAGCAGCCAAGCAACCGGGAGCGAAAGGGGATATAGCAATCAGCCCCAGCATTTT
V: TRBV19; D: NA; J: TRBJ2-7; length: 13; size: NA; CDR3: CASGVPGQNEQYF; DNA: TGTGCCAGTGGGGTTCCAGGACAGAACGAGCAGTACTTC